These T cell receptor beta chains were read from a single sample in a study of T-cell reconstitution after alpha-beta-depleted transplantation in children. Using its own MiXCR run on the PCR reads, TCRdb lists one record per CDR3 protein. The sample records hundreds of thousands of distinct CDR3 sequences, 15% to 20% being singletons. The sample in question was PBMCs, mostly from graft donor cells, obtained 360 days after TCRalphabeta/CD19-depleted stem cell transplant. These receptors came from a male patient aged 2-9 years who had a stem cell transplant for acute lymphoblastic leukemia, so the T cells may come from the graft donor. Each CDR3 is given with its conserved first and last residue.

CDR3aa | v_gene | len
CSARDWGGTDTQYF | TRBV20-1 | 14
CASSFMRPGFSGRPHWNEQFF | TRBV5-1 | 21
CASSQDTVGWTSGHQETQYF | TRBV4-3 | 20
CATGAQYF | TRBV28 | 8
CASSLTSGRITGELFF | TRBV5-8 | 16
CAARGGGVSYEQYF | TRBV10-3 | 14
CASSGRGQRTDTQYF | TRBV2 | 15
CSVEGGWQWETQYF | TRBV29-1 | 14
CASSQVTGGGYTF | TRBV4-3 | 13
CSADRTGGRTDTQYF | TRBV20-1 | 15
CSARDLDRGIPDPKNIQYF | TRBV20-1 | 19
CASRIGSPYNEQFF | TRBV27 | 14
CASSQDGGARNEQYF | TRBV4-2 | 15
CASSTTTSYEQYF | TRBV7-9 | 13
CASSQDWIVAYGYNEQFF | TRBV4-2 | 18
CASSWGIWPSADRDHPLSYEQYF | TRBV28 | 23
CASSFRAKGTEAFF | TRBV12-3/TRBV12-4 | 14
CASSLLAPLSTDTQYF | TRBV5-1 | 16
CASSPHSSGAYNEQFF | TRBV11-3 | 16
CASSYGQGANVYEQYF | TRBV5-1 | 16
CASSPTSGSFNEQFF | TRBV7-2 | 15
CASSRTRTGYGYTF | TRBV14 | 14
CASSFYHQPSSYNEQFF | TRBV5-1 | 17
CASSLASGTSTDTQYF | TRBV7-2 | 16
CASSQELAGGAYEQYF | TRBV4-3 | 16
CASSARGYRRTGELFF | TRBV9 | 16
CASSPDGLSSYEQYF | TRBV18 | 15
CASSLLSAWSDTQYF | TRBV7-9 | 15
CASSRGGGTGLTDTQYF | TRBV27 | 17
CSASKTDTQYF | TRBV20-1 | 11
CASPHGGQGETQYF | TRBV24-1 | 14
CASSFDPRRSEYKSEQFF | TRBV11-1 | 18
CASSLLAGANTDTQYF | TRBV12-3/TRBV12-4 | 16
CASNGRSYEQYF | TRBV21-1 | 12
CASSRLAANTGELFF | TRBV12-3/TRBV12-4 | 15
CASSLSYLTLADKYNEQFF | TRBV27 | 19
CASSPTRGSQPQHF | TRBV7-2 | 14
CSARVGSDSNQPQHF | TRBV20-1 | 15
CASSLGRWETQYF | TRBV5-1 | 13
CASSFSGRGNEQFF | TRBV12-3/TRBV12-4 | 14
CASSDTGTGLDTQYF | TRBV6-2/TRBV6-3 | 15
CSVRSGRGSSYEQYF | TRBV20-1 | 15
CASSLTSGGPDTQYF | TRBV5-1 | 15
CASRRYFSSGRPAYEQYF | TRBV6-5 | 18
CASSSTGWDQPQHF | TRBV6-5 | 14
CSAQAGGRRETQYF | TRBV20-1 | 14
CSVEEQVGNQPQHF | TRBV29-1 | 14
CASSLWDSTDTQYF | TRBV5-1 | 14
CASSKKVLRDRGDGGELFF | TRBV19 | 19